This TCR beta chain appears in the sequencing data of a study of human T cells and chemical hapten exposure. Separate cDNA molecules received unique molecular identifiers, which the library attached to them. TCRdb reprocessed the RACE reads with MiXCR, giving one entry per CDR3 protein. Here the sample spans 60,000 to 80,000 distinct CDR3 sequences, 32% being singletons. The sample's time point: patch test 1, 2 weeks after DPC sensitization. Treatment: therapeutic diphenylcyclopropenone sensitization with weekly scalp DPC. This clonotype has a single count. The junction departs from the called germline gene at one end, perhaps through a read error. CDR1 and CDR2 (germline): SGHRS, YFSETQ. The CDR3 loop spans 17 amino acids.

This sample comprised whole blood, obtained in connection with sensitization to the hapten diphenylcyclopropenone (DPC). V gene TRBV5-1 combines with J gene TRBJ1-1, with D possibly TRBD1 on 5 matching bases. The source is a middle-aged man with alopecia areata. Some clones in this sample may be carry-over from other donors' samples. The CDR3 coding sequence is TGCGCCAGCAGCTTGGAGTTTGCAGGGTCGTCGGGAACTGAAACTTTCTTT. Translated: CASSLEFAGSSGTETFF.